Listed here are 14 T cell receptor beta chains from one sample, sequenced in a study of PD-1 blockade in classical Hodgkin lymphoma. Only in-frame clones appear in the TCRdb table, and some are missing; sequencing was by immunoSEQ multiplex PCR. The sample carries about 37,000 clones, more than 65% recorded once. Each patient relapsed following autologous stem cell transplantation, and prior brentuximab vedotin exposure differed. The material sequenced was peripheral blood mononuclear cells (PBMCs), taken before the second cycle of nivolumab. These TCRs come from a human donor with classical Hodgkin lymphoma.

The chain joins TRBV10-1 to TRBJ2-3; D might be TRBD2 (6 bases). Trimming removed 0 bases from V and 2 bases from J, with 9 bases in between. CDR3 length equals 15 residues. In germline, CDR1 is WNHNN, CDR2 SYGVQD (reference sequence). This CDR3 is CASSESTGVTDTQYF. The CDR3 coding sequence is TGCGCCAGCAGTGAGTCAACGGGGGTCACAGATACGCAGTATTTT.

This clone was seen just once. The CDR3 nucleotides read TGTGCCAGCAGTTACGGTCTTGGTGGGACAGGGGACGAGCAGTACTTC. Its protein is CASSYGLGGTGDEQYF. The J gene is TRBJ2-7, the V gene TRBV6-6, with TRBD1 matching 10 bases. V was pared by 2 bases and J by 5 bases, with 9 bases of the junction left unmatched. The germline CDR1 and CDR2 sequences are MNHNY and SVGAGI (reference sequence). The CDR3 has 16 amino acids.

The V and J genes are TRBV19 and TRBJ1-2; the match to TRBD1 covers 7 bases. The CDR3 extends over 12 amino acids. The V gene's germline CDR1 is LNHDA and CDR2 SQIVND (reference sequence). V shed 8 bases, J shed 11 bases, and the junction held 11 bases outside the gene matches. CDR3 bases: TGTGCCAGTCGCGGAGGACAGGAAAGATACACCTTC. Translating gives CASRGGQERYTF.

This chain uses TRBV27 with TRBJ1-5, with a possible D match to TRBD1 (5 bases). Germline loops: CDR1 MNHEY, CDR2 SMNVEV (reference sequence). The CDR3 loop spans 13 amino acids. The V gene lost 6 bases and the J gene lost 3 bases, with 9 bases spanning the gap. CDR3 in DNA: TGTGCCAGCAGGCCAGGGTTCAATCAGCCCCAGCATTTT. Amino acid sequence: CASRPGFNQPQHF.

In its sample, this clone is medium-sized. The rearrangement joins TRBV6-4 to TRBJ1-5; D perhaps matches TRBD1 (6 bases). Trimming removed 6 bases from V and 1 base from J, with 7 bases in between. CDR1 is MRHNA, CDR2 SNTAGT, per germline. The length of the CDR3 is 13 residues. The CDR3 protein is CASSGQSNQPQHF. In DNA, the CDR3 is TGTGCCAGCAGCGGACAGAGCAATCAGCCCCAGCATTTT.

The gene calls are TRBV7-2 and TRBJ2-3, with D uncertain. Trimming cost V 4 bases and J 0 bases, with 14 bases left between them. The CDR3 covers 16 residues. Germline V gene data show CDR1 as SGHTA and CDR2 as FQGNSA. In DNA, the CDR3 is TGTGCCAGCAGCTCACCCTACAAGACGAGCACAGATACGCAGTATTTT. Translation gives CASSSPYKTSTDTQYF.

The chain joins TRBV6-4 to TRBJ1-1, with D perhaps matching TRBD1 (5 bases). This CDR3 has 19 amino acids. Between the trimmed V and J ends, which lost 8 bases and 0 bases, there was a span of 28 bases. The germline CDR1 and CDR2 sequences are MRHNA and SNTAGT. CDR3 sequence: CASPDERQFTSRMNTEAFF. The CDR3 bases are TGTGCCAGCCCAGACGAACGACAGTTTACAAGCCGCATGAACACTGAAGCTTTCTTT.

The chain uses TRBV2 and TRBJ2-1, with D maybe TRBD1 (5 bases). Germline CDR1 is SNHLY and CDR2 is FYNNEI. The CDR3 has 15 amino acids. V was shortened by 4 bases and J by 4 bases, with 14 bases between the two germline ends. The chain's CDR3 is CASSGSSAGYNEQFF. In DNA, the CDR3 is TGTGCCAGCAGTGGCTCCTCGGCAGGGTACAATGAGCAGTTCTTC.

With regard to this clone: An end of the junction does not agree with germline; a read error may underlie this. The genes are TRBV11-2 and TRBJ2-2, with a possible D match to TRBD2 (5 bases). Germline V CDR1 and CDR2: SGHAT, FQNNGV. The CDR3 totals 14 residues. In nucleotides, the CDR3 is TGTGCCAGCAGCTTAGATTCGAACACCGGGGAGCCGTTTTTT. This codes for CASSLDSNTGEPFF.

This chain's CDR3 is CATQSPGQETQYF. The CDR3 nucleotides read TGTGCCACGCAAAGCCCCGGCCAAGAGACCCAGTACTTC. V gene TRBV6-5 combines with J gene TRBJ2-5; D gene unclear. The V and J ends lost 10 bases and 1 base respectively, with 13 bases between them. The CDR3 is made up of 13 amino acids. Germline V CDR1 and CDR2: MNHEY, SVGAGI.

V and J are TRBV10-2 and TRBJ2-7; possibly TRBD2 for D (7 bases). The CDR3 contains 14 residues. The germline V gene has CDR1 WSHSY and CDR2 SAAADI. The ends were cut back, 6 bases at V and 5 bases at J, with 17 bases in the middle. The CDR3 DNA sequence: TGCGCCAGCAGCGCTCGGGGGGCGCAAGACGAGCAGTACTTC. Translation: CASSARGAQDEQYF.

The count of this clone is one. The V call is TRBV10-3, the J call TRBJ2-2; TRBD2 matches at 11 bases. V lost 5 bases, J lost 3 bases, and 5 bases stayed unmatched. Germline V gives CDR1 ENHRY, CDR2 SYGVKD. This CDR3 comprises 16 residues. CDR3 residues: CAISPSGGLYTGELFF. CDR3 coding DNA: TGTGCCATCAGTCCTAGCGGGGGGCTCTACACCGGGGAGCTGTTTTTT.

This clone was seen once. The chain recombines TRBV18 with TRBJ2-1, with a possible D match to TRBD2 (6 bases). CDR1 and CDR2 (germline): KGHSH, LQKENI. The CDR3 spans 14 residues. V lost 4 bases to trimming and J lost 10 bases, with 17 bases between them. The CDR3 nucleotides read TGTGCCAGCTCACTGCCGGAGGGTCCGGGGGAGCAGTTCTTC. Translated: CASSLPEGPGEQFF.

By sample share, this clone is medium-sized. V is TRBV27 and J is TRBJ1-2; tentatively, D is TRBD1 (5 bases). Looked up from germline, CDR1 is MNHEY and CDR2 is SMNVEV (reference sequence). The CDR3 sequence is 15 residues long. Trimming left V 0 bases short and J 6 bases short, with 14 bases between. Here the CDR3 DNA reads TGTGCCAGCAGTTTATCTCGTGGGGGAGCGGATGGCTACACCTTC. It translates to CASSLSRGGADGYTF.